This T cell receptor beta chain was found in a study of blood T cell repertoires in COVID-19. About the study: Nucleic acid was either cDNA or gDNA, and it came from T cells, B-cell-depleted T cells, or PBMCs.

In the authors' methods: For nucleated cells, counts were estimated from reference gene primer amplification. TCRdb keeps only in-frame clones here, not all; method: immunoSEQ multiplex PCR. Clone size and the V and J calls come from that table; the DNA yielded D and trimming. The sample has around 250,000 clones, 84% seen once; the top ten hold about 1.5%. Trimming shortened V by 2 bases and J by 8 bases, and 16 bases separated the two germline ends. There are 14 residues in the CDR3. Per germline, CDR1 SGHRS and CDR2 YFSETQ. Material for sequencing was peripheral blood. V gene TRBV5-1 combines with J gene TRBJ1-2, with a tentative D call TRBD1 (6 bases). This TCR was sampled from a woman between 40 and 50 years old who had recovered from COVID-19. This CDR3 reads CASSLGVQGDGYTF. The CDR3 DNA sequence: TGCGCCAGCAGCTTAGGGGTACAGGGAGACGGCTACACCTTC.